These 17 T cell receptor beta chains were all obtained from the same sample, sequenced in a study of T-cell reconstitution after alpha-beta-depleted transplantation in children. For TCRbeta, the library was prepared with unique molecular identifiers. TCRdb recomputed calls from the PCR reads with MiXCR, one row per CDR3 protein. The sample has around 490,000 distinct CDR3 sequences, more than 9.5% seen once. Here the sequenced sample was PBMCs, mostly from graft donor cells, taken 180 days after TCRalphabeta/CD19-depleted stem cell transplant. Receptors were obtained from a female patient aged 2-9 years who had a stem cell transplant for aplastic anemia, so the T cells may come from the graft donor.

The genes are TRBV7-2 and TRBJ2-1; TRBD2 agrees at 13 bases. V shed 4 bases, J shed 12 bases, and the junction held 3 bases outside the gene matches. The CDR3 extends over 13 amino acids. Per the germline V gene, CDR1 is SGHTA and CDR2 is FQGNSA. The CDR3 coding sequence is TGTGCCAGCAGCTCCGGACTAGCGGGAGTGCAGTTCTTC. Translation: CASSSGLAGVQFF.

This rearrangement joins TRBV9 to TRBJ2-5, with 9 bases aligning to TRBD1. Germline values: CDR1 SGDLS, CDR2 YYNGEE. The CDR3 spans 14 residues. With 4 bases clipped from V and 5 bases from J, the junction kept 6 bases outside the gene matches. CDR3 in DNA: TGTGCCAGCAGCACCCGACAGGGGGGTGAGACCCAGTACTTC. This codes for CASSTRQGGETQYF.

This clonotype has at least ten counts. CDR3: CATSRAQGADYSNQPQHF. The CDR3 DNA reads as TGTGCCACCAGCAGAGCACAGGGGGCAGATTATAGCAATCAGCCCCAGCATTTT. The gene calls are TRBV15 and TRBJ1-5; 9 bases map to TRBD1. The V gene end was trimmed by 1 base and the J gene end by 0 bases; junction bases not matched to a gene: 7. The CDR3 is 18 amino acids. Per the germline V gene, CDR1 is LNHNV and CDR2 is YYDKDF (reference sequence).

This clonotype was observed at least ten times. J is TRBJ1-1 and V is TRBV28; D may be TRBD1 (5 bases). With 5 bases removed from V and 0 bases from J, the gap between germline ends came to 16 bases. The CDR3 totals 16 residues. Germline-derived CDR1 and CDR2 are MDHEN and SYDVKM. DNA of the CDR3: TGTGCCAGCAGTCCTCGTGGGGGGTCTCTGAACACTGAAGCTTTCTTT. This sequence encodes CASSPRGGSLNTEAFF.

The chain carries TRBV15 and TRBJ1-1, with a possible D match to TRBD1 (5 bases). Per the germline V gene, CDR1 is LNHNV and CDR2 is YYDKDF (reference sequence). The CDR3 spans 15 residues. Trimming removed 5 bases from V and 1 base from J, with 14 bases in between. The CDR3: CATSPRRGWNTEAFF. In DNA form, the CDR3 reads TGTGCCACCAGCCCCCGGCGGGGGTGGAACACTGAAGCTTTCTTT.

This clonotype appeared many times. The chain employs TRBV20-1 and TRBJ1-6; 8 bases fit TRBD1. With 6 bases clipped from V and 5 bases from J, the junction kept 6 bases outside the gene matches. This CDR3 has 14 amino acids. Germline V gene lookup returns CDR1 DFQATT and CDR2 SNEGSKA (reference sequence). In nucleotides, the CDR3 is TGCAGTGCGAGGCCGGGACAGGATAATTCACCCCTCCACTTT. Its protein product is CSARPGQDNSPLHF.

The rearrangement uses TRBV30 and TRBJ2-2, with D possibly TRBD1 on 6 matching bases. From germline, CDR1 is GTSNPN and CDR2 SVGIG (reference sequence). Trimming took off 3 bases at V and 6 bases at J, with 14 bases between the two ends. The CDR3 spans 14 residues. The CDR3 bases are TGTGCCTGGAGGAGAGGGGGATTATCCGGGGAGCTGTTTTTT. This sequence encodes CAWRRGGLSGELFF.

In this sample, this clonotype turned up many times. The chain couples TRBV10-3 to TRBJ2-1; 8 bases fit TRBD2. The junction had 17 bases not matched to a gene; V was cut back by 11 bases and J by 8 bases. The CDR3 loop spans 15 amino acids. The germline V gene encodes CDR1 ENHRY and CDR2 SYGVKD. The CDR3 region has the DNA TGTGCCGCTTATCCGGGACTAGGGGGTGTGCATGAGCAGTTCTTC. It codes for CAAYPGLGGVHEQFF.

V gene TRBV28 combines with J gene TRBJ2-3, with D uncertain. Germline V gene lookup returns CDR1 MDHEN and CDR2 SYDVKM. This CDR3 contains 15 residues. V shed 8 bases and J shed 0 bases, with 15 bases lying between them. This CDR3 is CASGAHGPSTDTQYF. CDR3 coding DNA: TGTGCCAGCGGCGCGCATGGGCCTAGCACAGATACGCAGTATTTT.

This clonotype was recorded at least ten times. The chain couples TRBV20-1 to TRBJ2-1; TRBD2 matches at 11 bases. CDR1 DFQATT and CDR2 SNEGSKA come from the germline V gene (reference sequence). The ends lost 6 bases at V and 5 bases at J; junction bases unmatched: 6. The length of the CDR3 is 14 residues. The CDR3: CSARGLAEHNEQFF. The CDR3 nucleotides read TGCAGTGCCAGGGGACTAGCGGAGCACAATGAGCAGTTCTTC.

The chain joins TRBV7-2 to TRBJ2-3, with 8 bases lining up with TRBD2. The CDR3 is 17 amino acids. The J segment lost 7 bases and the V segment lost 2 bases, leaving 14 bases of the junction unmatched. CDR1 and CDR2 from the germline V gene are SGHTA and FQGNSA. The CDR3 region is CASSLTGGLGDGYTQYF. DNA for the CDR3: TGTGCCAGCAGCTTAACTGGGGGACTAGGGGACGGATATACGCAGTATTTT.

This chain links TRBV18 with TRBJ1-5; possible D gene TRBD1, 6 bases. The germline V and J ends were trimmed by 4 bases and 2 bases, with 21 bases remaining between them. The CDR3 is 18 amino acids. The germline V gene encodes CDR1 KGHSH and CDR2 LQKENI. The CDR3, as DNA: TGTGCCAGCTCACTGGGACACGGAAAGGGGGTCGGCAATCAGCCCCAGCATTTT. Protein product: CASSLGHGKGVGNQPQHF.

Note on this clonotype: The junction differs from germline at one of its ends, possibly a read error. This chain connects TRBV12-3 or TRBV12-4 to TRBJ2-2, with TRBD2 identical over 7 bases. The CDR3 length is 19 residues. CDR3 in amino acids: CARSSTLITSAANTGELFF. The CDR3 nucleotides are TGTGCCCGCAGTTCCACCCTGATAACTAGCGCTGCGAACACCGGGGAGCTGTTTTTT.

The CDR3, as DNA: TGTGCCAGCAGCTTAGCGGACAGGGGATTAGCCAAAAACATTCAGTACTTC. As protein: CASSLADRGLAKNIQYF. The rearrangement uses TRBV7-2 and TRBJ2-4, with TRBD1 matching 9 bases. V gave up 0 bases and J gave up 0 bases; unmatched junction bases: 3. Germline-derived CDR1 and CDR2 are SGHTA and FQGNSA. The CDR3 consists of 17 residues.

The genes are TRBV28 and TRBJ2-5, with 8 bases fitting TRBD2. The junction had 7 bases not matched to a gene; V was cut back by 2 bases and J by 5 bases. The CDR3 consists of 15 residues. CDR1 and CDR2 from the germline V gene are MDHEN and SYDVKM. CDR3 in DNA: TGTGCCAGCAGTTTAAGCCTAGCGGGCGGGGAGACCCAGTACTTC. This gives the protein CASSLSLAGGETQYF.

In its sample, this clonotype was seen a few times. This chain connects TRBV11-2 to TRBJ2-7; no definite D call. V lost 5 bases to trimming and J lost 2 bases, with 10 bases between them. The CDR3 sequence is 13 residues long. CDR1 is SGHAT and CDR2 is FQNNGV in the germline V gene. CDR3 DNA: TGTGCCAGCAGCCCTCGGAGACCCTACGAGCAGTACGTC. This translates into CASSPRRPYEQYV.

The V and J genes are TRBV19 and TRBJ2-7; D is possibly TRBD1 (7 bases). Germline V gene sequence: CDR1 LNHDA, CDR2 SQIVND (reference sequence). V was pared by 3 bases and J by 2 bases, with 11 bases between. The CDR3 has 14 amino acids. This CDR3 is CASSIAGQPYEQYF. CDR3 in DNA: TGTGCCAGTAGTATTGCGGGACAGCCCTACGAGCAGTACTTC.